These 9 T cell receptor beta chains were all obtained from the same sample, sequenced in a study of regulatory T cells in long-lasting Graves disease (dated by TCRdb to the early 2020s). Read against the paper, the sample's time point label means: newly diagnosed GD, antithyroid drugs for less than 3 months. RNA was extracted from PBMCs in TRIzol for both TCR sequencing and RNA sequencing. The library was generated by multiplex PCR. This sample was sequenced with an Illumina HiSeq 4000. To build TCR beta libraries, CDR3 regions were amplified by Arm-PCR using iRepertoire HTBI primers. TCRdb itself trimmed the public reads at Q25 with fastp, ran MiXCR and retained productive beta chains. CDR3 protein duplicates are merged, each entry listing the most common genes and DNA. The sample table shows 200,000 to 250,000 distinct CDR3 sequences, and 20% are seen once. The top ten clones comprise about 15% of the sample.

The sample consisted of peripheral blood mononuclear cells (PBMCs), taken at new diagnosis, from a patient treated with antithyroid drugs. Source of these receptors: a female donor with Graves disease.

In its sample, this clonotype was seen many times. CDR3 coding DNA: TGTGCCAGCAGCGCCTCGGTGAATGGCAACAATGAGCAGTTCTTC. Translation gives CASSASVNGNNEQFF. The chain couples TRBV7-2 to TRBJ2-1; D gene ambiguous. Trimming took off 5 bases at V and 5 bases at J, with 16 bases between the two ends. Germline loops: CDR1 SGHTA, CDR2 FQGNSA. CDR3 length equals 15 residues.

This clonotype turned up a few times. The chain has TRBV7-2 and TRBJ2-5, with 10 bases aligning to TRBD2. The CDR3 runs 15 residues. The ends lost 3 bases at V and 5 bases at J; junction bases unmatched: 6. Germline assignment: CDR1 SGHTA and CDR2 FQGNSA. CDR3 region: CASSFQRGGQETQYF. In DNA, the CDR3 is TGTGCCAGCAGCTTCCAGCGGGGGGGCCAGGAGACCCAGTACTTC.

This clonotype was observed many times. This chain links TRBV19 with TRBJ2-4, with D perhaps TRBD2 (5 bases). Germline values: CDR1 LNHDA, CDR2 SQIVND (reference sequence). The CDR3 has 14 amino acids. Trimming shortened V by 9 bases and J by 4 bases, and 16 bases separated the two germline ends. Here the CDR3 reads CASWSGVRKNIQYF. In DNA, the CDR3 is TGTGCCAGCTGGTCCGGGGTCAGGAAAAACATTCAGTACTTC.

With respect to this clonotype: Possible read error: a much larger clone is one base away. This sequence joins TRBV7-2 and TRBJ1-4; the D is unclear. CDR1 and CDR2 (germline): SGHTA, FQGNSA. The CDR3 spans 14 residues. The CDR3 is CASSLDVTNEKPFF. The CDR3 region has the DNA TGTGCCAGCAGCTTAGACGTGACTAATGAAAAACCGTTTTTT.

In this sample, this clonotype turned up many times. CDR3 loop: CASTDGAYNSPLHF. The CDR3 nucleotides read TGCGCCAGCACGGACGGAGCCTATAATTCACCCCTCCACTTT. This sequence joins TRBV5-1 and TRBJ1-6; D is undetermined. V shed 6 bases and J shed 2 bases, with 9 bases lying between them. Germline loops: CDR1 SGHRS, CDR2 YFSETQ. The length of the CDR3 is 14 residues.

The gene calls are TRBV12-3 or TRBV12-4 and TRBJ1-5, with 7 bases identical to TRBD1. The V segment lost 6 bases and the J segment 0 bases; nucleotides outside the gene matches: 8. The CDR3 is 16 residues long. The CDR3 spells CASRPGQLNSNQPQHF. The DNA of the CDR3 is TGTGCCAGCAGGCCGGGACAGCTGAATAGCAATCAGCCCCAGCATTTT.

This clonotype was observed at least ten times. The rearrangement links TRBV28 to TRBJ2-7; maybe TRBD1 (6 bases). Germline V gives CDR1 MDHEN, CDR2 SYDVKM. The CDR3 covers 15 residues. Trimming took 6 bases from V and 2 from J, leaving 17 bases between them. The CDR3 protein is CASRSTGSNPYEQYF. The DNA of the CDR3 is TGTGCCAGCAGGTCTACAGGGAGTAACCCCTACGAGCAGTACTTC.

This clonotype has more than one count but fewer than ten. This chain uses TRBV28 with TRBJ1-3, with a possible D match to TRBD1 (5 bases). Deletions cut 2 bases from V and 4 bases from J, with 12 bases between. This CDR3 has 15 residues. Germline V CDR1 and CDR2: MDHEN, SYDVKM. The CDR3 protein is CASSLGGVRGNTIYF. Written as DNA, the CDR3 is TGTGCCAGCAGTTTAGGGGGGGTGAGAGGAAACACCATATATTTT. The full variable domain, completed using reference TRBV28 and TRBJ1-3, is DVKVTQSSRYLVKRTGEKVFLECVQDMDHENMFWYRQDPGLGLRLIYFSYDVKMKEKGDIPEGYSVSREKKERFSLILESASTNQTSMYLCASSLGGVRGNTIYFGEGSWLTVV.

This clonotype came up once. A read error is the likely source, as a far larger clone sits one nucleotide away. The J gene is TRBJ2-3, the V gene TRBV20-1, with 7 bases fitting TRBD1. The DNA end favors TRBJ2-7, so the J call may be wrong. CDR3 length: 15 residues. The germline V gene has CDR1 DFQATT and CDR2 SNEGSKA (reference sequence). The DNA of the CDR3 is TGCAGTGCTAGAGATCCGGGACAGAGCCTCTACGAGCAGTACTTC. Translating it yields CSARDPGQSLYEQYF.